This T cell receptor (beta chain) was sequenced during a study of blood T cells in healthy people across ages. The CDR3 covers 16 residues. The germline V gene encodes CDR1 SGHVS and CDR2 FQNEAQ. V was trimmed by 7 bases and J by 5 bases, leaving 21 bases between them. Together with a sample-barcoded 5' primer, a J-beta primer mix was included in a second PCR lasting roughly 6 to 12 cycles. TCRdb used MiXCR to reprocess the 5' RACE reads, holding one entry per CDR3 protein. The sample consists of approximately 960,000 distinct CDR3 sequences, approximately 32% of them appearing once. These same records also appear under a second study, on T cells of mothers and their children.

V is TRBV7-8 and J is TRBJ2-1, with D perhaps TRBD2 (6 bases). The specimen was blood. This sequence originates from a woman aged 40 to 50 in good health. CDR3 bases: TGTGCCAGCACCAATGGAGGGGTTGGGGGTAACAATGAGCAGTTCTTC. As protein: CASTNGGVGGNNEQFF.